Below, 17 T cell receptor beta chains from the same sample are listed, as sequenced in a study of OX40 agonist ivuxolimab in advanced cancers. Library generation was performed with the immunoSEQ multiplex PCR assay. TCRdb's version of the immuneACCESS table is confined to in-frame rearrangements and falls short of the full clone set. An unresolved V gene accounts for under half of the shortfall where checked; the remainder is of unknown origin. In all, the sample holds tens of thousands of clones, and 86% of those were seen once. 3.5% to 4% of the sample lies in the top ten. Sequenced here: CD4+ or CD8+ T cells sorted from blood, sampled in a trial of the OX40 agonist ivuxolimab. The receptors originated from an adult with an advanced solid tumor such as melanoma, head and neck, liver or kidney cancer.

The chain is built from TRBV7-3 and TRBJ2-2; D is ambiguous. The CDR3 is 13 residues long. From germline, CDR1 is SGHTA and CDR2 FQGTGA. Between the trimmed V and J ends, which lost 5 bases and 4 bases, there was a span of 8 bases. In nucleotides, the CDR3 is TGTGCCAGCAGCGTTGAGAGCACCGGGGAGCTGTTTTTT. It codes for CASSVESTGELFF.

The chain joins TRBV4-2 to TRBJ1-1; a weak D match, TRBD1 (5 bases). V dropped 2 bases and J dropped 2 bases, with 15 bases sitting between them. CDR3 length equals 16 residues. Germline CDR1 is LGHNA and CDR2 is YNFKEQ. This chain's CDR3 is CASSQPGDSGNTEAFF. The DNA of the CDR3 is TGTGCCAGCAGCCAACCTGGGGACTCTGGTAACACTGAAGCTTTCTTT.

This chain joins TRBV9 and TRBJ2-2; possibly TRBD2 for D (6 bases). V lost 4 bases and J 6 bases, leaving 13 bases between the germline ends. The CDR3 totals 14 residues. Germline-derived CDR1 and CDR2 are SGDLS and YYNGEE. The CDR3 DNA follows: TGTGCCAGCAGCTCCAGAGGAGGGGCCGGGGAGCTGTTTTTT. It yields the protein CASSSRGGAGELFF.

This chain joins TRBV7-6 and TRBJ1-2, with a weak D call TRBD1 (5 bases). The CDR3 loop spans 13 amino acids. From germline, CDR1 is SGHVS and CDR2 FNYEAQ. The V end was cut by 11 bases, the J end by 4 bases, with 17 bases between. In nucleotides, the CDR3 is TGTGCCTCCCGGGCCAGGGCATCCTATGGCTACACCTTC. It translates to CASRARASYGYTF.

CDR3: CASSLDPSGGYHTQYF. CDR3 DNA: TGTGCCAGCAGCTTAGACCCTAGCGGGGGATATCATACGCAGTATTTT. The J gene is TRBJ2-3, the V gene TRBV11-2, with 10 bases lining up with TRBD2. This CDR3 contains 16 residues. V dropped 0 bases and J dropped 7; count of bases not matched to a gene: 7. Germline V gives CDR1 SGHAT, CDR2 FQNNGV.

The rearrangement uses TRBV7-9 and TRBJ1-2; D perhaps matches TRBD1 (5 bases). The CDR3 runs 13 residues. V gave up 11 bases and J gave up 4 bases, with 17 bases separating them. CDR1 is SEHNR and CDR2 is FQNEAQ in the germline V gene (reference sequence). This CDR3 reads CASRARASYGYTF. The CDR3, as DNA: TGTGCCTCCCGGGCCAGGGCATCCTATGGCTACACCTTC.

CDR3 nucleotides: TGTGCCAGCAGCCGCCTGGCAGGGCTGAGCAATCAGCCCCAGCATTTT. Residues: CASSRLAGLSNQPQHF. The J gene is TRBJ1-5, the V gene TRBV7-2, with TRBD1 as a possible D gene (5 bases). Per the germline V gene, CDR1 is SGHTA and CDR2 is FQGNSA. Trimming took 5 bases from V and 1 from J, leaving 15 bases between them. This CDR3 has 16 residues.

V gene TRBV6-5 combines with J gene TRBJ2-7; D is unclear. This CDR3 contains 13 residues. Trimming stripped 5 bases from V and 7 bases from J, with 15 bases between. In germline, CDR1 is MNHEY, CDR2 SVGAGI. The CDR3 loop reads CASSQPNQREQYF. The CDR3 DNA follows: TGTGCCAGCAGTCAACCCAACCAACGGGAGCAGTACTTC.

In its sample, this clone was seen a few times. The chain recombines TRBV6-4 with TRBJ1-5; D possibly corresponds to TRBD1 (5 bases). Germline V gene data show CDR1 as MRHNA and CDR2 as SNTAGT. V was clipped by 0 bases and J by 4 bases, with 10 bases between them. The length of the CDR3 is 15 residues. The CDR3 DNA reads as TGTGCCAGCAGTGACTCATGGGGGGGAAATCAGCCCCAGCATTTT. It translates to CASSDSWGGNQPQHF.

This sequence joins TRBV6-5 and TRBJ1-5; the D is unclear. The CDR3 has 13 amino acids. The V end was cut by 4 bases, the J end by 0 bases, with 4 bases between. Germline-derived CDR1 and CDR2 are MNHEY and SVGAGI. This CDR3 is CASSWASNQPQHF. CDR3 DNA sequence: TGTGCCAGCAGTTGGGCTAGCAATCAGCCCCAGCATTTT.

The table lists this clone with a count of one. DNA for the CDR3: TGCAGCTCTGACACAGATACGCAGTATTTT. Encoded protein: CSSDTDTQYF. This chain links TRBV29-1 with TRBJ2-3; D uncertain. This CDR3 is 10 amino acids long. V lost 8 bases to trimming and J lost 2 bases, with 5 bases between them. Germline V lookup: CDR1 SQVTM, CDR2 ANQGSEA.

This chain links TRBV2 with TRBJ1-6; D unresolved. This CDR3 has 14 residues. Germline lookup yields CDR1 SNHLY and CDR2 FYNNEI. Trimming removed 2 bases from V and 9 bases from J, with 11 bases in between. The CDR3 sequence is CASSEYDSGSPLHF. The CDR3 coding sequence is TGTGCCAGCAGTGAATACGATTCGGGTTCACCCCTCCACTTT.

The rearrangement joins TRBV5-1 to TRBJ1-2; unclear D gene. V lost 0 bases and J 2 bases, leaving 2 bases between the germline ends. Germline loops: CDR1 SGHRS, CDR2 YFSETQ. The CDR3 loop spans 12 amino acids. The CDR3 protein is CASSLDNYGYTF. The CDR3 DNA follows: TGCGCCAGCAGCTTGGACAACTATGGCTACACCTTC.

This clone is a singleton in its sample. This sequence joins TRBV7-8 and TRBJ1-2; TRBD1 agrees at 10 bases. From germline, CDR1 is SGHVS and CDR2 FQNEAQ. CDR3 size: 13 residues. V shed 3 bases and J 12 bases; nucleotides not matched to a gene: 7. The CDR3 loop is CASSLTGQGTDTF. In DNA, the CDR3 is TGTGCCAGCAGCTTGACGGGACAGGGGACGGACACCTTC.

The chain uses TRBV7-9 and TRBJ1-5; D is uncertain. This CDR3 has 14 amino acids. Trimming stripped 2 bases from V and 3 bases from J, with 8 bases between. CDR1 SEHNR and CDR2 FQNEAQ come from the germline V gene (reference sequence). CDR3 region: CASSLNGNNQPQHF. Written as DNA, the CDR3 is TGTGCCAGCAGCTTAAACGGCAACAATCAGCCCCAGCATTTT.

CDR3 amino acids: CASSLISGANVLTF. The CDR3 DNA sequence: TGTGCCAGCAGCTTGATCTCTGGGGCCAACGTCCTGACTTTC. The genes are TRBV7-9 and TRBJ2-6; D ambiguous. The length of the CDR3 is 14 residues. CDR1 and CDR2 from the germline V gene are SEHNR and FQNEAQ (reference sequence). Trimming removed 3 bases from V and 0 bases from J, with 3 bases in between.

This clone was counted a few times. DNA of the CDR3: TGTGCCAGTAATCCCCAGGGAGGTGGCTACACCTTC. It specifies CASNPQGGGYTF. V is TRBV19 and J is TRBJ1-2, with D perhaps TRBD1 (5 bases). Trimming stripped 7 bases from V and 7 bases from J, with 13 bases between. There are 12 residues in the CDR3. Germline loops: CDR1 LNHDA, CDR2 SQIVND (reference sequence).